This TCR beta chain was observed in a study of cytomegalovirus exposure and HLA in healthy donors. Donors counted as nominally healthy when sampled, yet unrecorded immune exposures were likely. The CDR3 consists of 16 residues. CDR1 and CDR2 (germline): SEHNR, FQNEAQ (reference sequence). V was clipped by 5 bases and J by 6 bases; unmatched bases: 16. Primers included in the PCR were 60 Vbeta and 13 Jbeta primers. Profiling relied on immunoSEQ multiplex PCR, and the TCRdb table lists in-frame clones only, not all of them. The sample contains roughly 180,000 clones, 75% to 80% of which appear only once.

The clonotype originates from a female donor in good health and CMV-seronegative. Input material: PBMCs. The V call is TRBV7-9, the J call TRBJ2-7; 7 nucleotides agree with TRBD1. CDR3 region: CASSPKTGTGWREQYF. In DNA form, the CDR3 reads TGTGCCAGCAGCCCAAAGACAGGGACGGGTTGGCGCGAGCAGTACTTC.